This is a list of T cell receptor beta chains from one sample in a study of breast tumors, draining lymph nodes, adjacent tissues. TCRdb processed the multiplex PCR reads anew with MiXCR; each CDR3 protein has one entry. The sample lists about 300,000 distinct CDR3 sequences; more than 30% were seen once. The sample consisted of axillary lymph node tissue. The receptors derive from a female donor with breast cancer. Some clones in this sample may be carry-over from other donors' samples. The CDR3 runs from the conserved cysteine through the conserved F or W. A D gene is named only where the DNA matches it firmly. For some rows the clone size is stated as once, few or many, or as a class when expanded; others skip it.

>TRBD1|TRBV7-2|TRBJ2-7|many
TGTGCCAGCAGCTTATATGGGACAGGGGCATACGAGCAGTACTTC
CASSLYGTGAYEQYF
>.|TRBV19|TRBJ1-2|many
TGTGCCAGTAGTAACACTGGGCACAGGGTTGATGGCTACACCTTC
CASSNTGHRVDGYTF
>TRBD1|TRBV11-3|TRBJ2-3|many
TGTGCCAGCAGCTCAAGGGAGGGACAGGGAACAGATACGCAGTATTTT
CASSSREGQGTDTQYF
>.|TRBV6-5|TRBJ1-6|.
TGTGCCAGCAGTCACTCCCGAGCTCCCTCCTATAGCTCCTATAATTCACCCCTCCACTTT
CASSHSRAPSYSSYNSPLHF
>.|TRBV7-2|TRBJ2-3|many
TGTGCCAGCAGCCCACAGGAGGGAACCACAGATACGCAGTATTTT
CASSPQEGTTDTQYF
>.|TRBV12-3/TRBV12-4|TRBJ1-1|.
TGTGCCAGCAGTTTAAGGGCCCGACTCGAAGCTTTCTTT
CASSLRARLEAFF
>TRBD1|TRBV5-5|TRBJ1-1|.
TGTGCCAGCAGCTCCGGACAGGGAGCTTTCTTT
CASSSGQGAFF
>.|TRBV18|TRBJ2-1|.
TGTGCCAGCTCACCCGGGAACAGAACGTATGAGCAGTTCTTC
CASSPGNRTYEQFF
>TRBD1|TRBV10-3|TRBJ1-3|.
TGTGCCATCATGGGGGACAGGGGGCTCAGCTCTGGAAACACCATATATTTT
CAIMGDRGLSSGNTIYF
>.|TRBV18|TRBJ2-7|.
TGTGCCAGCTCACCAAGGGGTGGGGACGAGCAGTACTTC
CASSPRGGDEQYF
>.|TRBV4-2|TRBJ1-5|.
TGTGCCAGCAGCCAACCAGGGACTAGCGGCGCCCAGCATTTT
CASSQPGTSGAQHF
>TRBD2|TRBV7-3|TRBJ2-1|many
TGTGCCAGCAGCCCCGTGGGACTAGCGGGGGAGCAGTTCTTC
CASSPVGLAGEQFF
>.|TRBV28|TRBJ1-5|.
TGTGCCAGCAGTTCATCTGGGGGGATAGGTCAGCCCCAGCATTTT
CASSSSGGIGQPQHF
>TRBD1|TRBV7-9|TRBJ1-2|many
TGTGCCAGCATCCCGTGGGACAGGGGGAACTATGGCTACACCTTC
CASIPWDRGNYGYTF
>.|TRBV10-2|TRBJ2-2|many
TGCGCCAGCAGTTCTACACTAGCCGGGGAGCTGTTTTTT
CASSSTLAGELFF
>.|TRBV5-1|TRBJ1-2|many
TGCGCCAGCAGGGTCCTGGGGGCTGACTATGGCTACACCTTC
CASRVLGADYGYTF
>.|TRBV4-1|TRBJ2-3|many
TGCGCCAGCAGCCTTATCGGGGGCAACACAGATACGCAGTATTTT
CASSLIGGNTDTQYF
>TRBD2|TRBV13|TRBJ2-7|many
TGTGCCAGCAGCGGCCGGACTAGCGGTTCCTACGAGCAGTACTTC
CASSGRTSGSYEQYF
>TRBD1|TRBV29-1|TRBJ2-6|once
TGCAGCTCACCCTCCGGGACAGGGGATGGGGCCAACGTCCTGACTTTC
CSSPSGTGDGANVLTF
>.|TRBV6-5|TRBJ2-5|many
TGTGCCAGCAGACGCCTCAGGGCAGAGACCCAGTACTTC
CASRRLRAETQYF
>.|TRBV9|TRBJ1-1|.
TGTGCCAGCAGCGTAGAAGACAGGTTGAACACTGAAGCTTCCTTT
CASSVEDRLNTEASF
>TRBD1|TRBV6-1|TRBJ2-2|many
TGTGCCAGCAGTGACGGAGTCAGGGGGCGTGGGATCGGGGAGCTGTTTTTT
CASSDGVRGRGIGELFF
>TRBD1|TRBV5-1|TRBJ2-7|many
TGCGCCAGCAGCTACCGGGACAGAAACGGGCAGTACTTC
CASSYRDRNGQYF
>.|TRBV20-1|TRBJ2-7|many
TGCAGTGCTCCCCCAAGCGGTGCTAACTCCTACGAGCAGTACTTC
CSAPPSGANSYEQYF
>TRBD2|TRBV20-1|TRBJ2-7|many
TGCAGTGCTAGAGATGGGGCTAGCGGGAATCCCTACGAGCAGTACTTC
CSARDGASGNPYEQYF
>.|TRBV29-1|TRBJ1-3|many
TGCAGCGTTGATTCTGGAAACACCATATATTTT
CSVDSGNTIYF
>TRBD1|TRBV9|TRBJ2-1|many
TGTGCCAGCAGCGAGGGACAGGGAAACAATGAGCAGTTCTTC
CASSEGQGNNEQFF